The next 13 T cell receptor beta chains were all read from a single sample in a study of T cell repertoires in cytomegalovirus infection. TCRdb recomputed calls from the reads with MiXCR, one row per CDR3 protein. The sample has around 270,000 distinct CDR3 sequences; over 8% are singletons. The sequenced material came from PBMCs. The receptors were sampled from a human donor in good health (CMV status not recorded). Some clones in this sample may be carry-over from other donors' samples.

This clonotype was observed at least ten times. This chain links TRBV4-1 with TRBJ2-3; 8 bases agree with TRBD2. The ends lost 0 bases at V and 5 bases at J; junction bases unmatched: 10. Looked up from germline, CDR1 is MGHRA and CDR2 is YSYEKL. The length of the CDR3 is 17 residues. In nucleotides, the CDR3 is TGCGCCAGCAGCCAAGAGGGTACGGGGGGGGCAAGAGATACGCAGTATTTT. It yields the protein CASSQEGTGGARDTQYF.

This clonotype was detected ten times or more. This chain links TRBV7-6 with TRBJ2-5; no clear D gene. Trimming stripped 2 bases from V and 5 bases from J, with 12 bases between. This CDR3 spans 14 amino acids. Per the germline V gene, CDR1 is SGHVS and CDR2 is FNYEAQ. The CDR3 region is CASSLLVGVETQYF. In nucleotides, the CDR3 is TGTGCCAGCAGCTTACTTGTCGGTGTGGAGACCCAGTACTTC. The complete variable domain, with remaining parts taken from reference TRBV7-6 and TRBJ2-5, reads GAGVSQSPRYKVTKRGQDVALRCDPISGHVSLYWYRQALGQGPEFLTYFNYEAQQDKSGLPNDRFSAERPEGSISTLTIQRTEQRDSAMYRCASSLLVGVETQYFGPGTRLLVL.

The DNA for the CDR3 is TGTGCCACCCAATTTACAGGTTACCCGCAGTATTTT. It translates to CATQFTGYPQYF. The chain combines TRBV28 with TRBJ2-3, with a possible D match to TRBD1 (5 bases). The CDR3 loop spans 12 amino acids. With 10 bases removed from V and 10 bases from J, the gap between germline ends came to 18 bases. The V gene's germline CDR1 is MDHEN and CDR2 SYDVKM.

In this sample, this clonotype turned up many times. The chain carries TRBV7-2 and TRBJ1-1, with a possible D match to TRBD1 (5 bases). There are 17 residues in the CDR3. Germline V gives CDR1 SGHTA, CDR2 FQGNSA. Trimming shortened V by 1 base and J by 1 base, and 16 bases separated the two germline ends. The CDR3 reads CASSLDPPGSWNTEAFF. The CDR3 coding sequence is TGTGCCAGCAGCTTAGACCCTCCAGGGTCATGGAACACTGAAGCTTTCTTT.

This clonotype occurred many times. This chain's CDR3 is CASSPEGFSYEQYF. DNA of the CDR3: TGTGCCAGCAGCCCCGAGGGCTTCTCCTACGAGCAGTACTTC. This sequence joins TRBV7-2 and TRBJ2-7, with a weak D call TRBD2 (5 bases). Germline lookup yields CDR1 SGHTA and CDR2 FQGNSA. Trimming stripped 5 bases from V and 0 bases from J, with 11 bases between. CDR3 length: 14 amino acids. Combining the CDR3 with reference TRBV7-2 and TRBJ2-7 gives the whole variable domain GAGVSQSPSNKVTEKGKDVELRCDPISGHTALYWYRQSLGQGLEFLIYFQGNSAPDKSGLPSDRFSAERTGGSVSTLTIQRTQQEDSAVYLCASSPEGFSYEQYFGPGTRLTVT.

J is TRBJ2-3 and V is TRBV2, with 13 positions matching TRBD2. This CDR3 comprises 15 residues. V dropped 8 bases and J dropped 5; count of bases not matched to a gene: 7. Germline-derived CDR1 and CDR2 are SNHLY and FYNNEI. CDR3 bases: TGTGCCAGCCGTCTGGGACTAGCGGGGAGAGATACGCAGTATTTT. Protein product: CASRLGLAGRDTQYF.

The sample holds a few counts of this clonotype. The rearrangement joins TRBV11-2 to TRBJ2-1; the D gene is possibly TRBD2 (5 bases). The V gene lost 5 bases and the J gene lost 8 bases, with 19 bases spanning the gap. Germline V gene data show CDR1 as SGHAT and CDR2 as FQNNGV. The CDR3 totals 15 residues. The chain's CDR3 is CASSPIRGSQHEQFF. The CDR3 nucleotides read TGTGCCAGCAGCCCTATAAGAGGGAGTCAACATGAGCAGTTCTTC. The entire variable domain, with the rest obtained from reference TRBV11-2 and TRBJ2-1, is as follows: EAGVAQSPRYKIIEKRQSVAFWCNPISGHATLYWYQQILGQGPKLLIQFQNNGVVDDSQLPKDRFSAERLKGVDSTLKIQPAKLEDSAVYLCASSPIRGSQHEQFFGPGTRLTVL.

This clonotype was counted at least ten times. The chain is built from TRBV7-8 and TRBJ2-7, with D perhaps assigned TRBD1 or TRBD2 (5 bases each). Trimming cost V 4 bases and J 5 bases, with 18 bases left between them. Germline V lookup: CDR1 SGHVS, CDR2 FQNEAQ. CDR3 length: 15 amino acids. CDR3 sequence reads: CASSSDGARSHEQYF. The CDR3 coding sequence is TGTGCCAGCAGCTCGGACGGGGCTCGATCTCACGAGCAGTACTTC.

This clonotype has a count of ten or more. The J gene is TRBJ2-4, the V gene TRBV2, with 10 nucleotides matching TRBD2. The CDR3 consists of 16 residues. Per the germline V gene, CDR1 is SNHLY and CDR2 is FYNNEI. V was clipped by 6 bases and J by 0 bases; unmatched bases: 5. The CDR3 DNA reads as TGTGCCAGCAGCGTCGGACTAGCGGTAGCCAAAAACATTCAGTACTTC. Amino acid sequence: CASSVGLAVAKNIQYF.

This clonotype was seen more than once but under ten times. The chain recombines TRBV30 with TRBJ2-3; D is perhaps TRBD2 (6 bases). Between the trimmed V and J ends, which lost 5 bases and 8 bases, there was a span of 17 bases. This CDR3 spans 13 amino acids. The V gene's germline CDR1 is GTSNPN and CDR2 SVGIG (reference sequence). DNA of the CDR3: TGTGCCTGGGCTGGGACTTTCGTCGGTACGCAGTATTTT. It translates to CAWAGTFVGTQYF.

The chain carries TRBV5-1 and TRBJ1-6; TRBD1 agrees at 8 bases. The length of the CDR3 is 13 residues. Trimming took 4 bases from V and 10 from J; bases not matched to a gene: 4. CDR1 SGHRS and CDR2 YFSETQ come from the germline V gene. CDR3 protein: CASSEGQESPLHF. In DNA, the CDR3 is TGCGCCAGCAGCGAGGGACAGGAATCACCCCTCCACTTT.

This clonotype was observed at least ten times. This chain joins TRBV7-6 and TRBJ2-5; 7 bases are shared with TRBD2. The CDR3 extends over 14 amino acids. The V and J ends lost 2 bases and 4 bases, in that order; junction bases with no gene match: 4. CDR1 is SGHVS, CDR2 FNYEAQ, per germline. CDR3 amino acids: CASSLTLAGETQYF. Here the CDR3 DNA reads TGTGCCAGCAGCTTAACCTTAGCGGGAGAGACCCAGTACTTC.

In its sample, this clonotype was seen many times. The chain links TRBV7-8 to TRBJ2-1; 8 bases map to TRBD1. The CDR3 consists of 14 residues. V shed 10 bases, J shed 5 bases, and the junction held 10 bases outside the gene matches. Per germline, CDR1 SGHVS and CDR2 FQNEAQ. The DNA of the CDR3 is TGTGCCACCTTAATGGACAGGGTCAACAATGAGCAGTTCTTC. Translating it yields CATLMDRVNNEQFF. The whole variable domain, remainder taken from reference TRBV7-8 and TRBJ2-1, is GAGVSQSPRYKVAKRGQDVALRCDPISGHVSLFWYQQALGQGPEFLTYFQNEAQLDKSGLPSDRFFAERPEGSVSTLKIQRTQQEDSAVYLCATLMDRVNNEQFFGPGTRLTVL.